These 30 T cell receptor beta chains came from one sample sequenced in a study of immune cell composition in non-small cell lung cancer. Normal lung was taken at the farthest possible site, at least 3 cm from tumour. Produced via immunoSEQ multiplex PCR; TCRdb's table is partial and in-frame only. Here the sample spans roughly 3,700 clones, over 70% being singletons. Sample: non-adjacent lung tissue. Receptors originate from a human donor with non-small cell lung cancer.

There are a few counts of this clone. The J gene is TRBJ2-5, the V gene TRBV4-2; 8 bases line up with TRBD2. The germline V gene has CDR1 LGHNA and CDR2 YNFKEQ. The CDR3 has 20 amino acids. The V segment lost 4 bases and the J segment 4 bases; nucleotides outside the gene matches: 23. The CDR3 reads CASSRKALAEGEVVVETQYF. CDR3 DNA sequence: TGTGCCAGCAGCCGCAAGGCACTAGCGGAGGGAGAGGTGGTTGTAGAGACCCAGTACTTC.

The rearrangement links TRBV5-8 to TRBJ1-1; D may be TRBD1 (6 bases). CDR1 and CDR2 (germline): SGHTS, YDEGEE. The V gene lost 6 bases and the J gene lost 11 bases, with 26 bases spanning the gap. This CDR3 comprises 15 residues. The CDR3 is CASTITIFQTGEAFF. DNA for the CDR3: TGTGCCAGCACCATAACGATTTTTCAGACAGGAGAGGCTTTCTTT.

The chain employs TRBV15 and TRBJ2-2; TRBD1 agrees at 8 bases. The trim removed 5 bases at V and 5 bases at J, leaving 7 bases unmatched. Looked up from germline, CDR1 is LNHNV and CDR2 is YYDKDF (reference sequence). The CDR3 has 15 amino acids. In nucleotides, the CDR3 is TGTGCCACCAGCCCCCGGGACAGGAGGACCGGGGAGCTGTTTTTT. It specifies CATSPRDRRTGELFF.

The genes are TRBV28 and TRBJ1-4; 10 bases line up with TRBD1. V trimming: 2 bases; J trimming: 11 bases; junction bases outside the gene matches: 8. The germline gives CDR1 MDHEN, CDR2 SYDVKM. The CDR3 sequence is 15 residues long. CDR3 bases: TGTGCCAGCAGTTTACAGGGACAGGGGATCGGGAAACTGTTTTTT. Encoded protein: CASSLQGQGIGKLFF.

This clone has only a few counts. The chain employs TRBV10-3 and TRBJ1-2; 10 positions agree with TRBD1. The germline gives CDR1 ENHRY, CDR2 SYGVKD. J was trimmed by 4 bases and V by 4 bases; bases with no gene match: 6. The CDR3 extends over 15 amino acids. CDR3 DNA sequence: TGTGCCATCAGTGGGGGGGACAGGGGATCCTATGGCTACACCTTC. Its protein product is CAISGGDRGSYGYTF.

The chain carries TRBV30 and TRBJ2-7; possibly TRBD1 for D (6 bases). The CDR3 spans 13 residues. CDR1 is GTSNPN and CDR2 is SVGIG in the germline V gene (reference sequence). Trimming left V 4 bases short and J 3 bases short, with 13 bases between. This chain's CDR3 is CAWTGENGYEQYF. CDR3 coding DNA: TGTGCCTGGACAGGGGAAAATGGCTACGAGCAGTACTTC.

This chain links TRBV7-9 with TRBJ2-4, with 7 bases identical to TRBD1. J gave up 0 bases and V 5 bases, and 4 bases lay outside the gene matches. Germline CDR1 and CDR2: SEHNR and FQNEAQ (reference sequence). The CDR3 length is 15 residues. The CDR3: CASSQSGGAKNIQYF. Here the CDR3 DNA reads TGTGCCAGCAGCCAATCAGGGGGAGCCAAAAACATTCAGTACTTC.

The chain joins TRBV19 to TRBJ1-2; no reliable D call. V was pared by 6 bases and J by 4 bases, with 9 bases between. Germline V lookup: CDR1 LNHDA, CDR2 SQIVND (reference sequence). This CDR3 contains 12 residues. The CDR3 loop is CASSPKIYGYTF. As DNA, the CDR3 is TGTGCCAGTAGCCCTAAAATCTATGGCTACACCTTC.

This clone appeared a single time. The V call is TRBV6-5, the J call TRBJ2-1, with D possibly matching TRBD1 (6 bases). Germline V gives CDR1 MNHEY, CDR2 SVGAGI. The V gene lost 6 bases and the J gene lost 7 bases, with 19 bases spanning the gap. The CDR3 covers 15 residues. The CDR3 sequence is CASSLLPDRPNEQFF. For the CDR3, the DNA is TGTGCCAGCAGCCTACTCCCGGACAGACCTAATGAGCAGTTCTTC.

The chain has TRBV6-1 and TRBJ1-5, with 7 bases fitting TRBD1. Unmatched junction bases numbered 17, after V lost 4 bases and J lost 2 bases. CDR1 is MNHNS, CDR2 SASEGT, per germline. The CDR3 has 19 residues. CDR3: CASSGRIGQALQGNQPQHF. The CDR3 nucleotides read TGTGCCAGCAGTGGTCGAATAGGACAGGCCCTTCAGGGCAATCAGCCCCAGCATTTT.

The chain is built from TRBV15 and TRBJ2-7; D not resolved. V lost 0 bases, J lost 2 bases, and 11 bases lay in between. The CDR3 has 15 amino acids. Germline V gene data show CDR1 as LNHNV and CDR2 as YYDKDF (reference sequence). CDR3 coding DNA: TGTGCCACCAGCAGAGATCTGGGCAGTACCTACGAGCAGTACTTC. Protein: CATSRDLGSTYEQYF.

The rearrangement joins TRBV28 to TRBJ2-1; TRBD2 matches 14 bases. Germline V lookup: CDR1 MDHEN, CDR2 SYDVKM. V lost 6 bases, J lost 7 bases, and 5 bases stayed unmatched. The CDR3 consists of 15 residues. This chain's CDR3 is CASSEWTSGGNEQFF. CDR3 sequence (DNA): TGTGCCAGCAGCGAATGGACTAGCGGGGGGAATGAGCAGTTCTTC.

By sample fraction, this clone is large. The rearrangement links TRBV4-1 to TRBJ2-1; D is uncertain. Germline CDR1 MGHRA, CDR2 YSYEKL. The CDR3 extends over 13 amino acids. The V end was cut by 1 base, the J end by 5 bases, with 6 bases between. CDR3 protein: CASSQGSNNEQFF. In DNA form, the CDR3 reads TGCGCCAGCAGCCAAGGGAGCAACAATGAGCAGTTCTTC.

This chain links TRBV11-1 with TRBJ2-5, with D perhaps matching TRBD2 (6 bases). The ends were cut back, 5 bases at V and 1 base at J, with 20 bases in the middle. Germline loops: CDR1 SGHAT, CDR2 FQDESV (reference sequence). There are 17 residues in the CDR3. CDR3 in DNA: TGTGCCAGCAGCAACAGAGGGGACTTGGGGAGCCAAGAGACCCAGTACTTC. This sequence encodes CASSNRGDLGSQETQYF.

The V and J genes are TRBV5-6 and TRBJ1-1; D is unclear. The V gene lost 6 bases and the J gene lost 0 bases, with 9 bases spanning the gap. CDR1 and CDR2 (germline): SGHDT, YYEEEE. There are 13 residues in the CDR3. CDR3 sequence: CASTQRVNTEAFF. CDR3 nucleotides: TGTGCCAGCACTCAACGGGTGAACACTGAAGCTTTCTTT.

The genes are TRBV5-1 and TRBJ2-3, with D possibly being TRBD1 (5 bases). V was clipped by 2 bases and J by 0 bases, with 10 bases between them. The CDR3 sequence is 15 residues long. The germline CDR1 and CDR2 sequences are SGHRS and YFSETQ. CDR3 sequence: CASSFTGTSTDTQYF. Written as DNA, the CDR3 is TGCGCCAGCAGCTTTACAGGAACAAGCACAGATACGCAGTATTTT.

The V call is TRBV9, the J call TRBJ1-1; TRBD1 agrees at 9 bases. V was pared by 2 bases and J by 0 bases, with 8 bases of the junction left unmatched. Germline CDR1 and CDR2: SGDLS and YYNGEE. This CDR3 has 17 amino acids. The CDR3 sequence is CASSVGDRTGVNTEAFF. DNA for the CDR3: TGTGCCAGCAGCGTGGGCGACCGGACAGGGGTGAACACTGAAGCTTTCTTT.

This clone came up a few times. The chain is built from TRBV2 and TRBJ1-1; D is unresolved. Between the trimmed V and J ends, which lost 7 bases and 1 base, there was a span of 10 bases. The CDR3 has 13 residues. From germline, CDR1 is SNHLY and CDR2 FYNNEI. The CDR3 spells CASTLGENTEAFF. The CDR3 nucleotides are TGTGCCAGCACCCTCGGGGAGAACACTGAAGCTTTCTTT.

The chain combines TRBV6-1 with TRBJ2-1; 8 bases fit TRBD2. Trimming cost V 6 bases and J 5 bases; bases outside gene matches: 6. Germline V gives CDR1 MNHNS, CDR2 SASEGT. This CDR3 spans 14 amino acids. The CDR3 is CASRLADQNNEQFF. The DNA of the CDR3 is TGTGCCAGCAGACTAGCGGACCAAAACAATGAGCAGTTCTTC.

The chain recombines TRBV9 with TRBJ2-6; a weak D match, TRBD2 (6 bases). The CDR3 is 16 amino acids. Germline CDR1 SGDLS, CDR2 YYNGEE. Trimming left V 4 bases short and J 2 bases short, with 13 bases between. In DNA, the CDR3 is TGTGCCAGCAGCTTTCTTGGAGGGGCTGGGGCCAACGTCCTGACTTTC. Amino acid sequence: CASSFLGGAGANVLTF.

The table lists this clone with a few counts. The V call is TRBV5-8, the J call TRBJ1-1; 7 nucleotides line up with TRBD1. V was pared by 3 bases and J by 0 bases, with 2 bases of the junction left unmatched. The CDR3 length is 14 residues. Germline V gives CDR1 SGHTS, CDR2 YDEGEE. The CDR3 spells CASSWGQMNTEAFF. DNA of the CDR3: TGTGCCAGCAGCTGGGGACAGATGAACACTGAAGCTTTCTTT.

The chain recombines TRBV2 with TRBJ2-1; TRBD2 matches at 14 bases. The CDR3 spans 14 residues. The junction had 3 bases not matched to a gene; V was cut back by 8 bases and J by 6 bases. The V gene's germline CDR1 is SNHLY and CDR2 FYNNEI. For the CDR3, the DNA is TGTGCCAGCGGGACTAGCGGGAGTCGCAATGAGCAGTTCTTC. It is translated as CASGTSGSRNEQFF.

This chain joins TRBV7-9 and TRBJ2-7; 8 nucleotides line up with TRBD2. Germline V lookup: CDR1 SEHNR, CDR2 FQNEAQ (reference sequence). Losses at the gene ends were 8 bases for V and 3 bases for J; bases not matched to a gene: 6. This CDR3 has 13 residues. CDR3 DNA sequence: TGTGCCAGCCAGTCGGGAGGGGTCTACGAGCAGTACTTC. Its translation: CASQSGGVYEQYF.

This clone showed up just a few times. The genes are TRBV28 and TRBJ1-5; no definite D call. The CDR3 runs 13 residues. CDR1 is MDHEN and CDR2 is SYDVKM in the germline V gene. The V end was cut by 6 bases, the J end by 2 bases, with 8 bases between. Written as DNA, the CDR3 is TGTGCCAGCAGATCGGAGCGCAATCAGCCCCAGCATTTT. Translating gives CASRSERNQPQHF. Based on the CDR3 plus reference TRBV28 and TRBJ1-5, the full variable domain is DVKVTQSSRYLVKRTGEKVFLECVQDMDHENMFWYRQDPGLGLRLIYFSYDVKMKEKGDIPEGYSVSREKKERFSLILESASTNQTSMYLCASRSERNQPQHFGDGTRLSIL.

This sequence joins TRBV6-5 and TRBJ2-7; maybe TRBD2 (5 bases). The germline V and J ends were trimmed by 6 bases and 0 bases, with 15 bases remaining between them. The germline V gene has CDR1 MNHEY and CDR2 SVGAGI. There are 15 residues in the CDR3. The CDR3 DNA reads as TGTGCCAGCAGATATGGGCTGGGAGTCTCCTACGAGCAGTACTTC. Translating gives CASRYGLGVSYEQYF.

This chain uses TRBV9 with TRBJ1-1; TRBD1 might be the D (5 bases). Germline V gene lookup returns CDR1 SGDLS and CDR2 YYNGEE. This CDR3 is built from 15 residues. V lost 6 bases, J lost 1 base, and 16 bases lay in between. In DNA, the CDR3 is TGTGCCAGCACCCCCGGGGGGTTAGAGAACACTGAAGCTTTCTTT. It translates to CASTPGGLENTEAFF.

The CDR3 DNA is TGTGCCAGCAGCTTAAAGGGGTTAGGGAGCAATCAGCCCCAGCATTTT. Translation gives CASSLKGLGSNQPQHF. The chain couples TRBV7-2 to TRBJ1-5; possibly TRBD1 for D (5 bases). V was pared by 2 bases and J by 1 base, with 12 bases between. Per the germline V gene, CDR1 is SGHTA and CDR2 is FQGNSA. The CDR3 runs 16 residues.

The chain links TRBV9 to TRBJ2-3; tentatively, D is TRBD2 (5 bases). This CDR3 comprises 16 residues. V lost 4 bases and J 0 bases, leaving 15 bases between the germline ends. Germline V lookup: CDR1 SGDLS, CDR2 YYNGEE. CDR3 DNA: TGTGCCAGCAGCTCCTCCCCCGGGGTTAGCACAGATACGCAGTATTTT. This gives the protein CASSSSPGVSTDTQYF.

The CDR3 is CASSARSQTLGLSGANVLTF. The CDR3 DNA reads TGTGCCAGCAGCGCCCGTTCCCAGACTTTGGGGCTCTCTGGGGCCAACGTCCTGACTTTC. The V call is TRBV11-3, the J call TRBJ2-6, with D possibly matching TRBD1 (5 bases). Germline V gene lookup returns CDR1 SGHNT and CDR2 YENEEA. V dropped 5 bases and J dropped 0 bases, with 23 bases sitting between them. CDR3 length: 20 amino acids.

V usage is TRBV6-5 and J usage is TRBJ1-1; no definite D call. The CDR3 is made up of 12 amino acids. The germline CDR1 and CDR2 sequences are MNHEY and SVGAGI. Trimming stripped 4 bases from V and 7 bases from J, with 10 bases between. The CDR3 loop reads CASSSVDFEAFF. CDR3 sequence (DNA): TGTGCCAGCAGTTCGGTCGACTTTGAAGCTTTCTTT.